This passage covers 14 T cell receptor beta chains from one sample sequenced in a study of spatial heterogeneity in lung cancer. Findings of the study overall: It was found that expanded intratumoral alpha and beta TCR counts tracked tumor mutation counts.

The time point denotes: sample taken at primary tumor resection. Their antigen targets remain unknown. Via MiXCR, TCRdb re-called the 5' RACE reads, giving one row per CDR3 protein. The sample carries around 20,000 distinct CDR3 sequences, 7% to 8% recorded once. Sample: lung tumor tissue, taken at surgery. These receptors were obtained from a female donor with early-stage non-small cell lung cancer.

This clonotype was found many times. The chain joins TRBV12-3 or TRBV12-4 to TRBJ2-1; TRBD2 aligns across 7 bases. The CDR3 is 15 residues long. Trimming removed 6 bases from V and 7 bases from J; junction bases left unmatched: 12. For the CDR3, the DNA is TGTGCCAGCAGCTCGGGGGGACGGCGCGGGAATGAGCAGTTCTTC. Its translation is CASSSGGRRGNEQFF.

This clonotype was seen repeatedly, ten times or more. The V gene is TRBV6-5, the J gene TRBJ2-5; tentatively, D is TRBD1 (6 bases). CDR1 is MNHEY and CDR2 is SVGAGI in the germline V gene. Trimming cost V 5 bases and J 2 bases, with 15 bases left between them. The CDR3 spans 15 residues. CDR3 in amino acids: CASSNLRGWQETQYF. The CDR3 DNA reads TGTGCCAGCAGTAATCTCAGGGGATGGCAAGAGACCCAGTACTTC.

This clonotype came up many times. This rearrangement joins TRBV5-1 to TRBJ2-5; a weak D match, TRBD1 (5 bases). Germline-derived CDR1 and CDR2 are SGHRS and YFSETQ. V shed 4 bases and J shed 1 base, with 14 bases lying between them. This CDR3 has 15 residues. Here the CDR3 DNA reads TGCGCCAGCAGCATAAACAGGAGATTCCAAGAGACCCAGTACTTC. It encodes CASSINRRFQETQYF.

At least ten counts were recorded for this clonotype. The chain links TRBV30 to TRBJ2-7; D might be TRBD2 (7 bases). V dropped 4 bases and J dropped 7 bases, with 14 bases sitting between them. Germline V gene sequence: CDR1 GTSNPN, CDR2 SVGIG (reference sequence). The CDR3 runs to 12 residues. The CDR3 spells CAWTGGAGEQYF. CDR3 bases: TGTGCCTGGACGGGGGGCGCGGGTGAGCAGTACTTC.

V usage is TRBV19 and J usage is TRBJ1-2, with D possibly TRBD1 on 6 matching bases. The CDR3 extends over 16 amino acids. The germline V and J ends were trimmed by 7 bases and 8 bases, with 26 bases remaining between them. CDR1 is LNHDA, CDR2 SQIVND, per germline (reference sequence). The CDR3 nucleotides are TGTGCCAGTACTTCTGACCATCGGGGGCCCTTAGCCGGCTACACCTTC. Residues: CASTSDHRGPLAGYTF.

This clonotype was seen a few times. This rearrangement joins TRBV7-9 to TRBJ1-4; no definite D call. V lost 2 bases, J lost 8 bases, and 12 bases lay in between. There are 14 residues in the CDR3. The germline V gene encodes CDR1 SEHNR and CDR2 FQNEAQ (reference sequence). CDR3 in amino acids: CASSLQTFGEKLFF. CDR3 bases: TGTGCCAGCAGCTTACAAACCTTTGGGGAAAAACTGTTTTTT.

The chain couples TRBV12-3 or TRBV12-4 to TRBJ1-2; 8 bases line up with TRBD1. The CDR3 has 14 residues. The V gene end was trimmed by 5 bases and the J gene end by 5 bases; junction bases not matched to a gene: 7. The CDR3 protein is CASSTDRAGYGYTF. CDR3 DNA: TGTGCCAGCAGTACGGACAGGGCGGGGTATGGCTACACCTTC.

This clonotype was observed a single time. It may be a read error: a sequence one base away is much more abundant. The J gene is TRBJ1-1, the V gene TRBV10-2; D might be TRBD1 (6 bases). V was cut by 5 bases and J by 3 bases, with 19 bases left in between. Germline loops: CDR1 WSHSY, CDR2 SAAADI. The CDR3 runs 16 residues. This CDR3 reads CASSHRKTGQYTEAFF. In DNA, the CDR3 is TGCGCCAGCAGTCACCGAAAAACCGGACAGTACACTGAAGCTTTCTTT.

This clonotype was found many times. This sequence joins TRBV9 and TRBJ1-3; TRBD1 agrees at 7 bases. The germline V gene has CDR1 SGDLS and CDR2 YYNGEE. The CDR3 covers 17 residues. With 1 base clipped from V and 0 bases from J, the junction kept 7 bases outside the gene matches. As DNA, the CDR3 is TGTGCCAGCAGCGTAAATAGGGGGCCTTCCTCTGGAAACACCATATATTTT. Residues: CASSVNRGPSSGNTIYF.

This clonotype was observed many times. The rearrangement uses TRBV19 and TRBJ2-6; D uncertain. The CDR3 covers 15 residues. Trimming shortened V by 7 bases and J by 2 bases, and 12 bases separated the two germline ends. Germline assignment: CDR1 LNHDA and CDR2 SQIVND (reference sequence). The CDR3 spells CASTPQNAGANVLTF. The CDR3 DNA follows: TGTGCCAGTACCCCCCAAAACGCTGGGGCCAACGTCCTGACTTTC.

This chain joins TRBV13 and TRBJ2-7; 8 bases match TRBD1. Germline loops: CDR1 PRHDT, CDR2 FYEKMQ (reference sequence). This CDR3 has 16 residues. Trimming at V came to 5 bases and at J to 7 bases, leaving 16 bases not matched to a gene. CDR3 protein: CASSPSGQASKNEQYF. CDR3 nucleotides: TGTGCCAGCAGCCCGTCGGGACAGGCATCCAAGAATGAGCAGTACTTC.

This clonotype was observed at least ten times. V usage is TRBV11-2 and J usage is TRBJ1-2, with D possibly TRBD1 on 6 matching bases. Germline V CDR1 and CDR2: SGHAT, FQNNGV. V lost 5 bases, J lost 7 bases, and 17 bases lay in between. The CDR3 runs to 14 residues. CDR3 protein: CASSLKPTGTGYTF. The CDR3 DNA is TGTGCCAGCAGCCTAAAGCCTACAGGGACTGGCTACACCTTC.

This clonotype was recorded at least ten times. The genes are TRBV11-2 and TRBJ2-5, with TRBD2 identical over 7 bases. This CDR3 region has 15 residues. V was clipped by 2 bases and J by 3 bases; unmatched bases: 6. The germline V gene has CDR1 SGHAT and CDR2 FQNNGV. CDR3 in DNA: TGTGCCAGCAGCTTACAAGGTGGGGGGGAAGAGACCCAGTACTTC. It yields the protein CASSLQGGGEETQYF.

This clonotype has a handful of counts. The genes are TRBV7-9 and TRBJ2-5; D ambiguous. The CDR3 contains 16 residues. From germline, CDR1 is SEHNR and CDR2 FQNEAQ (reference sequence). V was cut by 3 bases and J by 2 bases, with 16 bases left in between. This CDR3 reads CASSFSKGTLQETQYF. CDR3 nucleotides: TGTGCCAGCAGCTTTTCCAAGGGCACCCTACAAGAGACCCAGTACTTC.